Listed below are T cell receptor beta chains from one sample, sequenced in a study of a mutant IDH1 vaccine in newly diagnosed glioma. Repertoires were generated with immunoSEQ multiplex PCR, while TCRdb's copy carries only in-frame clones and drops some. The data contain about 35,000 clones, more than 75% of them singletons. Their antigens remain unidentified. Source: PBMCs, taken from a glioma patient whose treatment included an IDH1 peptide vaccine. These receptors originate from a woman aged 25 to 39 with glioma. Both conserved end residues are part of each CDR3. The D gene is left open where the match is weak. Not all rows give a size; the values are once, few, many and, for expanded clones, a class.

D gene,J gene,V gene,clone size,CDR3 protein,CDR3 DNA
-,TRBJ1-5,TRBV4-1,-,CASSQGRGDSNQPQHF,TGCGCCAGCAGCCAAGGAAGGGGAGACAGCAATCAGCCCCAGCATTTT
-,TRBJ1-4,TRBV7-2,-,CASERGANEKLFF,TGTGCCAGCGAACGGGGGGCTAATGAAAAACTGTTTTTT
-,TRBJ1-1,TRBV19,-,CASSWGRKTEAFF,TGTGCCAGTAGTTGGGGACGAAAAACTGAAGCTTTCTTT
TRBD1,TRBJ1-3,TRBV10-1,-,CASSRDRDSGNTIYF,TGCGCCAGCAGCCGGGACAGGGACTCTGGAAACACCATATATTTT
TRBD1,TRBJ1-2,TRBV5-1,-,CASSPHRDRVNYGYTF,TGCGCCAGCAGCCCCCACCGGGACAGGGTTAACTATGGCTACACCTTC
TRBD2,TRBJ2-1,TRBV5-4,once,CASSPGGNEQFF,TGTGCCAGCAGCCCCGGGGGGAATGAGCAGTTCTTC
TRBD1,TRBJ2-1,TRBV12-5,-,CASGLPRTGSSYNEQFF,TGTGCTAGTGGTTTGCCCCGGACAGGGAGCTCCTACAATGAGCAGTTCTTC
-,TRBJ1-1,TRBV5-4,once,CASSLPPTEAFF,TGTGCCAGCAGCTTGCCGCCGACTGAAGCTTTCTTT
TRBD1,TRBJ1-2,TRBV7-9,-,CASSLSGGSSYGYTF,TGTGCCAGCAGCCTTTCAGGGGGCTCCTCCTATGGCTACACCTTC
TRBD1,TRBJ1-3,TRBV5-1,-,CASRQGTTGNTIYF,TGCGCCAGCCGACAGGGGACTACTGGAAACACCATATATTTT
-,TRBJ2-7,TRBV7-9,-,CASSLAFGEQYF,TGTGCCAGCAGCTTAGCGTTCGGGGAGCAGTACTTC
TRBD1,TRBJ1-1,TRBV19,-,CASSQGATEAFF,TGTGCCAGTAGTCAGGGGGCCACTGAAGCTTTCTTT
-,TRBJ1-2,TRBV27,-,CASSYRDNYGYTF,TGTGCCAGCAGTTACCGGGACAACTATGGCTACACCTTC
-,TRBJ1-1,TRBV19,-,CASVYSPLGTEAFF,TGTGCCAGTGTGTACTCCCCCCTGGGCACTGAAGCTTTCTTT
-,TRBJ2-7,TRBV29-1,-,CSVELAGDEQYF,TGCAGCGTTGAATTGGCTGGGGACGAGCAGTACTTC
-,TRBJ1-2,TRBV11-2,-,CASSLDMGANYGYTF,TGTGCCAGCAGCTTAGATATGGGAGCTAACTATGGCTACACCTTC
-,TRBJ2-7,TRBV6-1,-,CASISRVGSYEQYF,TGTGCCAGCATCTCCAGGGTTGGCTCCTACGAGCAGTACTTC
TRBD1,TRBJ2-7,TRBV7-8,-,CASSYRQGDEQYF,TGTGCCAGCAGCTACCGACAGGGTGACGAGCAGTACTTC
TRBD1,TRBJ1-2,TRBV30,-,CAWMTGGHYGYTF,TGTGCCTGGATGACAGGGGGTCACTATGGCTACACCTTC
TRBD1,TRBJ1-1,TRBV4-2,-,CASSPTGPENTEAFF,TGTGCCAGCAGCCCGACAGGGCCGGAGAACACTGAAGCTTTCTTT
-,TRBJ1-1,TRBV20-1,-,CSAPDGEEAFF,TGCAGTGCTCCTGACGGGGAGGAAGCTTTCTTT
-,TRBJ1-4,TRBV4-3,-,CASSRDTNEKLFF,TGCGCCAGCAGCCGGGATACCAATGAAAAACTGTTTTTT
-,TRBJ1-1,TRBV5-4,-,CASRTGGPGNTEAFF,TGTGCCAGCAGGACCGGGGGCCCGGGAAACACTGAAGCTTTCTTT
-,TRBJ1-2,TRBV18,-,CASSLRGGFGYTF,TGTGCCAGCTCCCTCCGCGGCGGGTTTGGCTACACCTTC
-,TRBJ1-6,TRBV19,-,CASSIDIFRSPLHF,TGTGCCAGTAGTATAGACATTTTCAGGTCACCCCTCCACTTT
-,TRBJ1-4,TRBV7-2,-,CASSFVVNEKLFF,TGTGCCAGCAGCTTTGTCGTTAATGAAAAACTGTTTTTT
-,TRBJ1-4,TRBV5-1,-,CASSLFGQNEKLFF,TGCGCCAGCAGCTTATTTGGCCAGAATGAAAAACTGTTTTTT
TRBD1,TRBJ1-2,TRBV2,-,CASTRDSGNYGYTF,TGTGCCAGCACCCGGGACAGCGGCAACTATGGCTACACCTTC
-,TRBJ1-2,TRBV2,few,CASAGDYGYTF,TGTGCCAGCGCGGGGGACTATGGCTACACCTTC
-,TRBJ1-2,TRBV5-1,once,CASSSTGQVYGYTF,TGCGCCAGCAGCTCAACAGGGCAGGTCTATGGCTACACCTTC
-,TRBJ2-7,TRBV18,-,CASSPWEVAAAGEQYF,TGTGCCAGCTCACCGTGGGAGGTAGCGGCGGCGGGTGAGCAGTACTTC
-,TRBJ1-2,TRBV6-5,-,CASFGWKNYGYTF,TGTGCCAGCTTTGGGTGGAAGAACTATGGCTACACCTTC
-,TRBJ1-2,TRBV4-1,-,CASSRITESLNYGYTF,TGCGCCAGCAGCCGGATTACGGAGTCTCTTAACTATGGCTACACCTTC
-,TRBJ1-5,TRBV4-1,-,CASSQAEGLSNQPQHF,TGCGCCAGCAGCCAAGCTGAGGGTTTAAGCAATCAGCCCCAGCATTTT
-,TRBJ1-5,TRBV2,-,CASSERGGRNWGNQPQHF,TGTGCCAGCAGTGAAAGGGGGGGGAGGAACTGGGGCAATCAGCCCCAGCATTTT
-,TRBJ2-4,TRBV6-6,once,CASSSQGGRAKNIQYF,TGTGCCAGCAGCTCCCAGGGGGGTCGGGCCAAAAACATTCAGTACTTC
TRBD1,TRBJ2-7,TRBV5-1,-,CASSLGTGTGYEQYF,TGCGCCAGCAGCTTGGGTACTGGGACAGGTTACGAGCAGTACTTC
TRBD1,TRBJ1-1,TRBV7-6,medium-sized,CASSLERQGHTEAFF,TGTGCCAGCAGCTTAGAAAGACAGGGGCACACTGAAGCTTTCTTT
-,TRBJ2-3,TRBV5-5,-,CASSILRGTDTQYF,TGTGCCAGCAGCATCTTGCGGGGTACAGATACGCAGTATTTT